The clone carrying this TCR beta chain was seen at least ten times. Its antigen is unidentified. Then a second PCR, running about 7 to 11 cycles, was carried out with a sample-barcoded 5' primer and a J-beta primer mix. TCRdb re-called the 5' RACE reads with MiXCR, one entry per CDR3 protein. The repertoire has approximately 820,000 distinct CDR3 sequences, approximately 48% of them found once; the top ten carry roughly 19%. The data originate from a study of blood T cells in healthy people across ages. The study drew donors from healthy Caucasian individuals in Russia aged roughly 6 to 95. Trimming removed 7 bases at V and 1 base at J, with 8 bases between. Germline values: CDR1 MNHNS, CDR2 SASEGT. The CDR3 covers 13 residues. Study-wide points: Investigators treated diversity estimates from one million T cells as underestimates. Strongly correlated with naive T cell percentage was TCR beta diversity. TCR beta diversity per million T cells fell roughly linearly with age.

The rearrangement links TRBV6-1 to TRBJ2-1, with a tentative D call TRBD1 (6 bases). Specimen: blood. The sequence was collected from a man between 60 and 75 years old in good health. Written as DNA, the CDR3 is TGTGCCAGCACCAGGGGATCCTACAATGAGCAGTTCTTC. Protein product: CASTRGSYNEQFF.